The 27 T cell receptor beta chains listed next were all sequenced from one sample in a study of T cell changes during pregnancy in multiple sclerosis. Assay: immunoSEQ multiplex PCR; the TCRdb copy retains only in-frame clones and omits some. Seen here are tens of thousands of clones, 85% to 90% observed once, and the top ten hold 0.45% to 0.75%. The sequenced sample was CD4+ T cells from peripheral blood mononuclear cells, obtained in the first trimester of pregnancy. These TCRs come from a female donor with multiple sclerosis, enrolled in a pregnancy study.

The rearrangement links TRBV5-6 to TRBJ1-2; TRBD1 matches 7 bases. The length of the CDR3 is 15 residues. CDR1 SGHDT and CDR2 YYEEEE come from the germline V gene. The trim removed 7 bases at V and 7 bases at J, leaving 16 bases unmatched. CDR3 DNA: TGTGCCAGCCGCGAGAGACAGGGAAGACCCGCTGGCTACACCTTC. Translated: CASRERQGRPAGYTF.

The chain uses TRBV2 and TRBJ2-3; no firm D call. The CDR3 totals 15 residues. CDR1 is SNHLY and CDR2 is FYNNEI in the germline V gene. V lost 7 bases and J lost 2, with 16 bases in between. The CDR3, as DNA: TGTGCCAGCACCCAAGACAATCGCCTCACAGATACGCAGTATTTT. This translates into CASTQDNRLTDTQYF.

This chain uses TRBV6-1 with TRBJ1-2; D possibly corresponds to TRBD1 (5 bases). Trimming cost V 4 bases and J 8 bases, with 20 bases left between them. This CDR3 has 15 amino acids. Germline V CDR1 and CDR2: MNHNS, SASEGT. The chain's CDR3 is CASSANDRGHRGYTF. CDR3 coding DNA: TGTGCCAGCAGTGCCAATGACAGAGGTCATAGGGGCTACACCTTC.

CDR3 DNA: TGTGCCAGCAGCACAGGACCAACCTACGAGCAGTACTTC. The encoded protein is CASSTGPTYEQYF. J is TRBJ2-7 and V is TRBV7-2; TRBD1 is a possible D gene (5 bases). Germline V lookup: CDR1 SGHTA, CDR2 FQGNSA. The CDR3 is 13 residues long. V gave up 5 bases and J gave up 2 bases, with 10 bases separating them.

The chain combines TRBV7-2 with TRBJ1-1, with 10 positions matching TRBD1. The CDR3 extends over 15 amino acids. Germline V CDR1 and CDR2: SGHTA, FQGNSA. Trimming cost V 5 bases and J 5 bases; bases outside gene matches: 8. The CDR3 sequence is CASSLTGTGVTEAFF. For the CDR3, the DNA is TGTGCCAGCAGCCTCACCGGGACAGGGGTAACTGAAGCTTTCTTT.

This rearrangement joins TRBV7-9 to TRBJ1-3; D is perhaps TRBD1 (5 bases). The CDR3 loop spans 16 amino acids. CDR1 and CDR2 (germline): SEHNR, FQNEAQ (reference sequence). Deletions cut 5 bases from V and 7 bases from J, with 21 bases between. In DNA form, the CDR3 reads TGTGCCAGCAGCCCTGGGACTCCCCTCGGGAGGAACACCATATATTTT. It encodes CASSPGTPLGRNTIYF.

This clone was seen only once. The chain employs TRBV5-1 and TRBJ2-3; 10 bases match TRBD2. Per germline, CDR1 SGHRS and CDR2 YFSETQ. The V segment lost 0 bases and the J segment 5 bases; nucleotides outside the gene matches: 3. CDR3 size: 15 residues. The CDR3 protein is CASSLAGTSVDTQYF. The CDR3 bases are TGCGCCAGCAGCTTGGCCGGGACTAGCGTAGATACGCAGTATTTT. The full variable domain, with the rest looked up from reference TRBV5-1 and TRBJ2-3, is KAGVTQTPRYLIKTRGQQVTLSCSPISGHRSVSWYQQTPGQGLQFLFEYFSETQRNKGNFPGRFSGRQFSNSRSEMNVSTLELGDSALYLCASSLAGTSVDTQYFGPGTRLTVL.

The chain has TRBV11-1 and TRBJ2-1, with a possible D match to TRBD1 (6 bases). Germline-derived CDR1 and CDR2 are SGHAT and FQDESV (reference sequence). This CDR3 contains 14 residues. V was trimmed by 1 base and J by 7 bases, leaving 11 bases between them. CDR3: CASSLGDTVNEQFF. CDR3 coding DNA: TGTGCCAGCAGCTTAGGGGACACAGTAAATGAGCAGTTCTTC.

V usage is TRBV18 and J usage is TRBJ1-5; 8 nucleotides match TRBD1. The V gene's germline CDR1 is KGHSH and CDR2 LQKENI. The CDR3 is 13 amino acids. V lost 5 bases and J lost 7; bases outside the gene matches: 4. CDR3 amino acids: CASSSQGEQPQHF. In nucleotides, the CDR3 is TGTGCCAGCTCATCACAGGGGGAGCAGCCCCAGCATTTT.

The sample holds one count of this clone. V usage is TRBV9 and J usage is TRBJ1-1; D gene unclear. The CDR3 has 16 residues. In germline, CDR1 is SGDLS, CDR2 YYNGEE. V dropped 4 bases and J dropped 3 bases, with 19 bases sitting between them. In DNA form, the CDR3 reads TGTGCCAGCAGCCCCTCGTTGCTCCCTAGGCACACTGAAGCTTTCTTT. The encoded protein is CASSPSLLPRHTEAFF.

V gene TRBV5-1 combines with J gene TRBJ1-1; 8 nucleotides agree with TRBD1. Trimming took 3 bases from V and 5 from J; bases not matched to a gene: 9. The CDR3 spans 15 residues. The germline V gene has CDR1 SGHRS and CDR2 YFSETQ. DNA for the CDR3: TGCGCCAGCAGCTCACAGAATACAGGGGGGACTGAAGCTTTCTTT. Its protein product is CASSSQNTGGTEAFF.

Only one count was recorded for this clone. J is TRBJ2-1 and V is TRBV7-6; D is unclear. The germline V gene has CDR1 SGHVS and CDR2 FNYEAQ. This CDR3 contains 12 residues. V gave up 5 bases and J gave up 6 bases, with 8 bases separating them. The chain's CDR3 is CASSLDINEQFF. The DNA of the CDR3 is TGTGCCAGCAGCCTAGACATCAATGAGCAGTTCTTC.

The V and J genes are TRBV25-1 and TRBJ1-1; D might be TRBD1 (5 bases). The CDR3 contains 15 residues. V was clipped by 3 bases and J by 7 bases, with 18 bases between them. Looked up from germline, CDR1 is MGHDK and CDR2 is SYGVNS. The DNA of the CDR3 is TGTGCCAGCAGTGATCAAAAAGGGGTGGGGGGTGAAGCTTTCTTT. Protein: CASSDQKGVGGEAFF.

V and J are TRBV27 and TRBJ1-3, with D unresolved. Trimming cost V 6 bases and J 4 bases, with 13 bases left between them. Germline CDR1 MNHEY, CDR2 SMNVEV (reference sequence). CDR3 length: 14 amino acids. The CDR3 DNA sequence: TGTGCCAGCAGGGGATGGGAGACAGGAAACACCATATATTTT. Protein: CASRGWETGNTIYF.

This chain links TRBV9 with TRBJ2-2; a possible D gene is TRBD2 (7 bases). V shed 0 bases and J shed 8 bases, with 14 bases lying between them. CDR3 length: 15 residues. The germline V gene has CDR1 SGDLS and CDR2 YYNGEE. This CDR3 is CASSVGGGGAGELFF. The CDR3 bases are TGTGCCAGCAGCGTAGGAGGAGGGGGGGCTGGGGAGCTGTTTTTT.

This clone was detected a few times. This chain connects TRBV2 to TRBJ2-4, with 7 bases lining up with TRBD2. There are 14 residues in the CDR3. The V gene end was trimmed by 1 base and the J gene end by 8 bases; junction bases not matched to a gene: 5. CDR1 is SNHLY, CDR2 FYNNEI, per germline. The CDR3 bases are TGTGCCAGCAGTGAAGTTGGACTAGGCGACATTCAGTACTTC. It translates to CASSEVGLGDIQYF.

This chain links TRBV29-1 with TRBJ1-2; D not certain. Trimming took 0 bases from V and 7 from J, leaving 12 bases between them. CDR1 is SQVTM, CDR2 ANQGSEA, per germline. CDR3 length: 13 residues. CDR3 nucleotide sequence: TGCAGCGTTGAAGAGGGTAGCCTAGGTGGCTACACCTTC. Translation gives CSVEEGSLGGYTF.

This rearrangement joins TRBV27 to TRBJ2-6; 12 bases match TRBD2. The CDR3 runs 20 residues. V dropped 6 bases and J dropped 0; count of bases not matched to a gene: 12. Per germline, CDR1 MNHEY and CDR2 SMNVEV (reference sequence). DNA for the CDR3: TGTGCCAGCAGCCCAAGGACTAGCGGGGTCTACGGCTCTGGGGCCAACGTCCTGACTTTC. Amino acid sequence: CASSPRTSGVYGSGANVLTF.

DNA for the CDR3: TGTGCCATCAGTCGAGACAGGGGGAACACCGGGGAGCTGTTTTTT. Its protein is CAISRDRGNTGELFF. The V call is TRBV10-3, the J call TRBJ2-2; 8 bases match TRBD1. V shed 5 bases, J shed 1 base, and the junction held 3 bases outside the gene matches. From germline, CDR1 is ENHRY and CDR2 SYGVKD. This CDR3 region has 15 residues.

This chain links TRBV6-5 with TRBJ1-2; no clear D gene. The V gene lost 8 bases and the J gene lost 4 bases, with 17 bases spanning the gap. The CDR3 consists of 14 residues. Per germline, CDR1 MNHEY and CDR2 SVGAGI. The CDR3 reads CASSLAATTYGYTF. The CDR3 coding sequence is TGTGCCAGCTCTCTGGCCGCCACCACCTATGGCTACACCTTC.

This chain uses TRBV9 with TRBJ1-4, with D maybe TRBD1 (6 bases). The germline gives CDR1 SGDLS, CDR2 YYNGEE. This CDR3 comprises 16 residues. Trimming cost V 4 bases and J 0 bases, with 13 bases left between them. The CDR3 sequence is CASSPQGGATNEKLFF. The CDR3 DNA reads TGTGCCAGCAGCCCCCAAGGGGGGGCAACTAATGAAAAACTGTTTTTT.

The CDR3 nucleotides read TGTGCCAGCAGTCCCCATTTCGGCGGGGAAGCTTTCTTT. Its protein is CASSPHFGGEAFF. The chain has TRBV28 and TRBJ1-1; D gene ambiguous. The CDR3 has 13 residues. Germline V gene sequence: CDR1 MDHEN, CDR2 SYDVKM. The V end was cut by 5 bases, the J end by 8 bases, with 15 bases between.

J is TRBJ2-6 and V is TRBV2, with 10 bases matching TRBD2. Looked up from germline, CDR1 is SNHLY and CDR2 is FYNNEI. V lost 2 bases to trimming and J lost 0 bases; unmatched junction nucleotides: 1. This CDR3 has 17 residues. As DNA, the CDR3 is TGTGCCAGCAGTGAACTAGCGGGGGCCTCTGGGGCCAACGTCCTGACTTTC. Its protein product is CASSELAGASGANVLTF. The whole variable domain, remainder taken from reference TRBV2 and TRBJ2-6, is EPEVTQTPSHQVTQMGQEVILRCVPISNHLYFYWYRQILGQKVEFLVSFYNNEISEKSEIFDDQFSVERPDGSNFTLKIRSTKLEDSAMYFCASSELAGASGANVLTFGAGSRLTVL.

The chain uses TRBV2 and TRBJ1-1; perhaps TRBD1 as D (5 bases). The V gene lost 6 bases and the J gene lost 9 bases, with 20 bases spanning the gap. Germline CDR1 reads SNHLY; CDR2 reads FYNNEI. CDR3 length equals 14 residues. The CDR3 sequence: CASRLPGLGYKAFF. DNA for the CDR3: TGTGCCAGCAGGCTACCGGGACTCGGGTATAAAGCTTTCTTT.

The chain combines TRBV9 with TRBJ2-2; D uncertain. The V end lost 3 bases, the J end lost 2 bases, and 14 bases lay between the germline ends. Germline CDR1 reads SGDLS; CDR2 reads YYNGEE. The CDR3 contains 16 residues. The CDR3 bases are TGTGCCAGCAGCGAGGCGGTTTTTGGAAACACCGGGGAGCTGTTTTTT. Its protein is CASSEAVFGNTGELFF.

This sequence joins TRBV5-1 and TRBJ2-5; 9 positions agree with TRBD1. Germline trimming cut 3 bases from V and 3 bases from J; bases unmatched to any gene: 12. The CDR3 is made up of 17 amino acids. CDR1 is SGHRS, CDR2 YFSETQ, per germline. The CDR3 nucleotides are TGCGCCAGCAGCTCAGGACAGGGGCTTACCGGCGAAGAGACCCAGTACTTC. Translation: CASSSGQGLTGEETQYF.

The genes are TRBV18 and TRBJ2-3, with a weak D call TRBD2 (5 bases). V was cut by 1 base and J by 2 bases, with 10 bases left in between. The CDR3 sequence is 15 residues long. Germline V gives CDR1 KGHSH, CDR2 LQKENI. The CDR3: CASSPRQDFTDTQYF. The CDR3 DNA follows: TGTGCCAGCTCACCACGCCAGGACTTCACAGATACGCAGTATTTT.